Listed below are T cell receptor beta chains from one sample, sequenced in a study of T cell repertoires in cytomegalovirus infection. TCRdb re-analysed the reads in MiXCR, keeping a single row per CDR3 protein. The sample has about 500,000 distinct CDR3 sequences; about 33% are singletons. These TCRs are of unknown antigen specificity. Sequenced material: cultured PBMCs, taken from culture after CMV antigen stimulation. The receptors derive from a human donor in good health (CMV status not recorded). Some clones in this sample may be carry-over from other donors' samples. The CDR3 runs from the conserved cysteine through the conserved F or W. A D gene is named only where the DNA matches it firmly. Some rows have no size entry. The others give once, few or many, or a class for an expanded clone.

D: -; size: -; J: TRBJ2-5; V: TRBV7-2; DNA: TGTGCCAGCAGCTTACAGGGGGGGCAAAGTCTAGGGGTGACCCAGTACTTC; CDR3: CASSLQGGQSLGVTQYF
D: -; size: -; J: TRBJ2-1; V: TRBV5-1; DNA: TGCGCCAGCAGCTTGCGGGGAGGTGGAACTCCTCCTCCTTACAATGAGCAGTTCTTC; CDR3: CASSLRGGGTPPPYNEQFF
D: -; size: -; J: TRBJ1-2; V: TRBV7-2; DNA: TGTGCCAGCAGCTTACCGGCAACTTTCGTGCCAGGGCAATATGGCTACACCTTC; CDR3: CASSLPATFVPGQYGYTF
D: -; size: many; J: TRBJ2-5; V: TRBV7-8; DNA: TGTGCCAGCAGCCATATACCCCTAGCGGGGACAGGGAAGACCCAGTACTTC; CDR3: CASSHIPLAGTGKTQYF
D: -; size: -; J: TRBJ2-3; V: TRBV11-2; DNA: TGTGCCAGCAGCTTAGGTGACCGAAGCACAGATACGCAGTATTTT; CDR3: CASSLGDRSTDTQYF
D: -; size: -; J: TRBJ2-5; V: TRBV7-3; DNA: TGTGCCAGCAGCTTAACTAGGGAGCTCCAAGAGACCCAGTACTTC; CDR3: CASSLTRELQETQYF
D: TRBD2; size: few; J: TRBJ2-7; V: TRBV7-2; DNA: TGTGCCAGCAGCGACGGACTAGCTGAGAGCTCCTACGAGCAGTACTTC; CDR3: CASSDGLAESSYEQYF
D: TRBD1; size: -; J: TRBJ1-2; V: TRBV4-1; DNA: TGCGCCAGCAGCCAAGTCAGGGGGGGCTACACCTTC; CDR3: CASSQVRGGYTF
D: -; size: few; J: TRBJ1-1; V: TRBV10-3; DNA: TGTGCCATCAGTGAGTCCGCCTCTGAAGCTTTCTTT; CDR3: CAISESASEAFF
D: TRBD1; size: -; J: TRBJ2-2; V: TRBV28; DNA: TGTGCCAGCTGTAGTGGGACAGACACCGGGGAGCTGTTTTTT; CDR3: CASCSGTDTGELFF
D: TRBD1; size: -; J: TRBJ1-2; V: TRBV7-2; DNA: TGTGCCAGCAGCTACGGACAGGGATTAAGCTACACCTTC; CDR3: CASSYGQGLSYTF
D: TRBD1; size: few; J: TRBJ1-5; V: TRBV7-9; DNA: TGTGCCAGCAGCGCCTCGGGACAGGGAAGCAATCAGCCCCAGCATTTT; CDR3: CASSASGQGSNQPQHF
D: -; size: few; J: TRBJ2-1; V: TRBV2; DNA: TGTGCCAGCACCCGTGGGGGGGAGAGGGGGGAGCAGTTCTTC; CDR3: CASTRGGERGEQFF
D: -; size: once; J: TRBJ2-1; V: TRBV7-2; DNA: TGTGCCAGCAGCTTAGGACTACCCGACAATGAGCAGTTCTTC; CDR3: CASSLGLPDNEQFF
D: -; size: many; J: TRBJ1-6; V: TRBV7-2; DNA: TGTGCCAGCACCCTAAATGTTGTGGATTCACCCCTCCACTTT; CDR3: CASTLNVVDSPLHF
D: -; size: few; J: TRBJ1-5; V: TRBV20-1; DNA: TGCAGTGCTAGACAGCCTTATAGCAATCAGCCCCAGCATTTT; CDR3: CSARQPYSNQPQHF
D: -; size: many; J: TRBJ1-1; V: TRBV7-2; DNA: TGTGCCAGCAGCTTAAACAGTGGAACTGTGGGAGCTTTCTTT; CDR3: CASSLNSGTVGAFF
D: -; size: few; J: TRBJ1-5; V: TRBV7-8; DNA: TGTGCCAGCAGCTTAGGCATCTCGGGACACTCTAACAATCAGCCCCAGCATTTT; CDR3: CASSLGISGHSNNQPQHF
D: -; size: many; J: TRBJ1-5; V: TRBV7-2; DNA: TGTGCCAGCAGCTTAGCTTGGAATCAGCCCCAGCATTTT; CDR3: CASSLAWNQPQHF
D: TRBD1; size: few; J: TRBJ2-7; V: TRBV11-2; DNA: TGTGCCAGCAGCACAGGGGCCCCCTACGAGCAGTACTTC; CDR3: CASSTGAPYEQYF
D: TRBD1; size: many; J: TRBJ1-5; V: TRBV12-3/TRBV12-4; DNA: TGTGCCAGCAGCCGAGACAGGGGAGGCCAGCCCCAGCATTTT; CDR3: CASSRDRGGQPQHF
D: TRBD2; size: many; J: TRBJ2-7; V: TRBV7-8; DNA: TGTGCCAGCAGCTTAGCGAGCGGGAGCCCCAACGAGCAGTACTTC; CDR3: CASSLASGSPNEQYF
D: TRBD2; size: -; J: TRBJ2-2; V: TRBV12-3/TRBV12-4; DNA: TGTGCCAGCAGATCCACGCCTGGCAGCGGGACTAGACCTGAGGAGCTGTTTTTT; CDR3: CASRSTPGSGTRPEELFF
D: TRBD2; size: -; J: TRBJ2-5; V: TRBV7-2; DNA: TGTGCCAGCAGCGGGACTATAGAGACCCAGTACTTC; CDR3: CASSGTIETQYF
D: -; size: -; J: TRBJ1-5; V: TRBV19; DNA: TGTGCCAGTACAACAGGTCAGGGGTATTATCAGCCCCAGCATTTT; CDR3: CASTTGQGYYQPQHF
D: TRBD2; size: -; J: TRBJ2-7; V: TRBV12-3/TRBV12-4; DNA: TGTGCCAGCAGTTTAGTCCAGACTAGCGGGAGGCACGAGCAGTACTTC; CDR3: CASSLVQTSGRHEQYF
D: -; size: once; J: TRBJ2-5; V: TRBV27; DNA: TGTGCCAGCAGTCCGGGGACTTGGGAGACCCAGTACTTC; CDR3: CASSPGTWETQYF
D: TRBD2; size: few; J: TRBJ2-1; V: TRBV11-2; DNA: TGTGCCAGCAGCTTAGAAGGACTAGCGGGATCGGTGAAGGACAATGAGCAGTTCTTC; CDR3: CASSLEGLAGSVKDNEQFF
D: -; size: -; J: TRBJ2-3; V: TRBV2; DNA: TGTGCCAGCAGTGAAGCCAGGACCTTCGGCACAGATACGCAGTATTTT; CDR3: CASSEARTFGTDTQYF
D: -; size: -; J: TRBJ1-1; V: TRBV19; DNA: TGTGCCAGTAGTATGATCGGTGGGGGTAGAAACACTGAAGCTTTCTTT; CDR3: CASSMIGGGRNTEAFF
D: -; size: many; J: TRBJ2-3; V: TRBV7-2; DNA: TGTGCCAGCAGCCAAGATACAGATACGCAGTATTTT; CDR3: CASSQDTDTQYF
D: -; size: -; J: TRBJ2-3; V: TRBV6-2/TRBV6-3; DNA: TGTGCCAGCAGTTACTCGGCGCGGCGCACAGATACGCAGTATTTT; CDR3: CASSYSARRTDTQYF